This is a list of T cell receptor beta chains from one sample in a study of T cells after yellow fever vaccination. From the 5' RACE reads, TCRdb called clonotypes with MiXCR, one entry per CDR3 protein. Of 620,000 or so distinct CDR3 sequences listed, 9% to 15% are singletons. The material sequenced was PBMCs, taken on the day of the yellow fever booster vaccination. The receptors shown here come from a man younger than 40 who received the YFV17D yellow fever vaccine. Both conserved end residues are part of each CDR3.

V	J	CDR3
TRBV6-1	TRBJ2-7	CASRTGPGQYF
TRBV6-5	TRBJ2-2	CASSYFSTSNTGELFF
TRBV5-1	TRBJ2-1	CASSLEAGVGNEQFF
TRBV12-3/TRBV12-4	TRBJ1-6	CASRQGTVTNSPLHF
TRBV20-1	TRBJ1-2	CSASTGGLDYGYTF
TRBV20-1	TRBJ2-3	CSAERLAGGPAGDTQYF
TRBV9	TRBJ1-6	CASSEELASPLHF
TRBV29-1	TRBJ2-7	CSVSYRDRGIEQYF
TRBV5-4	TRBJ2-2	CASSLKQTNTGELFF
TRBV4-3	TRBJ1-1	CASSSEGARNTEAFF
TRBV3-1	TRBJ2-2	CASSPGLAGGVTGELFF
TRBV7-2	TRBJ2-3	CASTLAGLSTDTQYF
TRBV7-9	TRBJ2-5	CASSQGHLQETQYF
TRBV11-2	TRBJ2-1	CASSSQDRVLVNEQFF
TRBV7-2	TRBJ2-3	CASLPGQGPDTQYF
TRBV7-3	TRBJ1-6	CASSLGQRNSPLHF